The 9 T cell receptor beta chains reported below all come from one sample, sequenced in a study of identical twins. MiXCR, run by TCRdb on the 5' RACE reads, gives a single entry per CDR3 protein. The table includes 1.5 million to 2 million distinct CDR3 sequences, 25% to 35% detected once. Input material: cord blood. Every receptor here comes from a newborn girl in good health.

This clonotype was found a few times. In DNA, the CDR3 is TGTGCCAGCAGCTTAGTTCGTGAGACAGCTCCTCGTTTGGGCTACACCTTC. Its translation: CASSLVRETAPRLGYTF. The V call is TRBV7-8, the J call TRBJ1-2; possible D gene TRBD1, 5 bases. The CDR3 covers 17 residues. Germline V lookup: CDR1 SGHVS, CDR2 FQNEAQ. With 1 base removed from V and 8 bases from J, the gap between germline ends came to 23 bases.

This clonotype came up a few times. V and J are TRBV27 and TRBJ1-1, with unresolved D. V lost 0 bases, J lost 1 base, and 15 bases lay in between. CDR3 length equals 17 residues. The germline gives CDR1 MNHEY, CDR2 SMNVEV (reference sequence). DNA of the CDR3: TGTGCCAGCAGTTTATCTCCCACAGAGGGCCCGAACACTGAAGCTTTCTTT. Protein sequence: CASSLSPTEGPNTEAFF.

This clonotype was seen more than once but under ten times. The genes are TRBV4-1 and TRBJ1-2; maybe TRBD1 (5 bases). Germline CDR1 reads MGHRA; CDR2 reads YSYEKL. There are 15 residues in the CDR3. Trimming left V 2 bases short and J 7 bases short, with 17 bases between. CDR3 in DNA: TGCGCCAGCAGCCAACGACAGAGCCCCCTGGGTGGCTACACCTTC. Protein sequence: CASSQRQSPLGGYTF.

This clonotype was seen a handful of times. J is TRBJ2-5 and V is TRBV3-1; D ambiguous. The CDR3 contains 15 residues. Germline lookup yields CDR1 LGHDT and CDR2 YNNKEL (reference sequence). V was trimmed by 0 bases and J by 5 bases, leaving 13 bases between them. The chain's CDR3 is CASSQDGRLWETQYF. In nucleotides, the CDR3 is TGTGCCAGCAGCCAAGATGGTCGACTTTGGGAGACCCAGTACTTC.

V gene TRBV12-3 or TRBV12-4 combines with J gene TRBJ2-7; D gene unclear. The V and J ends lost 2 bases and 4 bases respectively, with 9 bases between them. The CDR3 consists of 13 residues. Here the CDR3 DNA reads TGTGCCAGCAGTTTAAACTCCAATTACGAGCAGTACTTC. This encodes CASSLNSNYEQYF.

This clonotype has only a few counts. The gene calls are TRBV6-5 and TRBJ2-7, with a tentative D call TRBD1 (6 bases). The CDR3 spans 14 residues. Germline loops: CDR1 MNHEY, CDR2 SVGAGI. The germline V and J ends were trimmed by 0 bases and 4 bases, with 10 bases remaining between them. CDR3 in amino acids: CASSYSQTGYEQYF. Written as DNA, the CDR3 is TGTGCCAGCAGTTACTCGCAAACAGGGTACGAGCAGTACTTC.

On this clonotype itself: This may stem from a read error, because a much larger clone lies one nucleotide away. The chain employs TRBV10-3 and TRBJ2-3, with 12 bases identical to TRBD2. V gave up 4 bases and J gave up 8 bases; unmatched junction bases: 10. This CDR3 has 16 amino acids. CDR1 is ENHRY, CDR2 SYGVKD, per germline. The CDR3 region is CAISGLAGGPAGTQYF. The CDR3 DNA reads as TGTGCCATCAGTGGTCTAGCGGGAGGGCCAGCAGGTACGCAGTATTTT.

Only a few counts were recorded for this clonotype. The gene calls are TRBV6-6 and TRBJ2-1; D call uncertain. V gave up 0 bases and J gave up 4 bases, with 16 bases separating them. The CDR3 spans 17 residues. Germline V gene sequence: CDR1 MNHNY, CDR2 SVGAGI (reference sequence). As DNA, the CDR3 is TGTGCCAGCAGTTACTCGGGGTTAAGATACGGGTACAATGAGCAGTTCTTC. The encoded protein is CASSYSGLRYGYNEQFF.

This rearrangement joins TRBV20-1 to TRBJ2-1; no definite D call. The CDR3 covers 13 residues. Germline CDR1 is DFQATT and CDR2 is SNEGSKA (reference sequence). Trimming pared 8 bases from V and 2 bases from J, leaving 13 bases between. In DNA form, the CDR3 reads TGCAGTACTTCGCCTAGGGCCTACAATGAGCAGTTCTTC. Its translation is CSTSPRAYNEQFF.